This is a list of T cell receptor beta chains from one sample in a study of T cell responses to AZD1222 COVID-19 vaccine. The assay was immunoSEQ multiplex PCR, and TCRdb's table has in-frame clones only and misses some. The sample gives roughly 140,000 clones, 85% to 95% of which show up once; 12% is in the top ten. The sequences come from peripheral blood, collected after recovery from COVID-19. These TCRs come from an adult who had recovered from COVID-19. CDR3s leave out the opening cysteine and the closing phenylalanine or tryptophan. The order of the fields is D gene, V gene, CDR3 protein. D genes are given only for firm matches.

D gene: .; V gene: TRBV15; CDR3 protein: ATSRENRDSPLH
D gene: TRBD1; V gene: TRBV2; CDR3 protein: ASGLQGIQETQY
D gene: .; V gene: TRBV2; CDR3 protein: ASSERGGNTEAF
D gene: .; V gene: TRBV11-2; CDR3 protein: ASSLGNWQNYGYT
D gene: .; V gene: TRBV4-1; CDR3 protein: ASSHLLPGPPHSPLH
D gene: .; V gene: TRBV7-6; CDR3 protein: ASSLGGHLSYNEQF
D gene: .; V gene: TRBV18; CDR3 protein: ASSPTREQETQY
D gene: TRBD1; V gene: TRBV19; CDR3 protein: ASSLTGGLQPQH
D gene: TRBD2; V gene: TRBV6-5; CDR3 protein: ASRGLADNEQF
D gene: TRBD1; V gene: TRBV19; CDR3 protein: ASSKSGTGGFWSNQPQH
D gene: TRBD1; V gene: TRBV10-3; CDR3 protein: AISPGQGNYGYT
D gene: .; V gene: TRBV3-1/TRBV3-2; CDR3 protein: ASSQDRGALYEQY
D gene: .; V gene: TRBV15; CDR3 protein: ATSRGEVISGANVLT
D gene: TRBD1; V gene: TRBV15; CDR3 protein: ATGFRDRAYEQY
D gene: .; V gene: TRBV27; CDR3 protein: ASSLLGGPNEQY
D gene: .; V gene: TRBV7-9; CDR3 protein: ASRPGQENYGYT
D gene: .; V gene: TRBV6-5; CDR3 protein: ASRADRRGETQY
D gene: TRBD2; V gene: TRBV4-1; CDR3 protein: ASSQDLGRAGETQY
D gene: .; V gene: TRBV25-1; CDR3 protein: ASRQGLSYEQY
D gene: .; V gene: TRBV28; CDR3 protein: ASRKSTDTQY
D gene: .; V gene: TRBV5-1; CDR3 protein: ASSLETGQLFYEQY
D gene: .; V gene: TRBV4-1; CDR3 protein: ASRPLGTNTYEQY
D gene: .; V gene: TRBV5-5; CDR3 protein: ASSSTVSNTGELF
D gene: TRBD1; V gene: TRBV6-5; CDR3 protein: ASSLSPGQISYEQY
D gene: TRBD1; V gene: TRBV3-1/TRBV3-2; CDR3 protein: ASSQLGLTGGNNYGYT
D gene: .; V gene: TRBV19; CDR3 protein: ASSIQLNTEAF
D gene: .; V gene: TRBV2; CDR3 protein: ASSEESGSTDTQY
D gene: TRBD2; V gene: TRBV4-1; CDR3 protein: ASSRSGTRLDTQY
D gene: .; V gene: TRBV29-1; CDR3 protein: SVGESTYGYT
D gene: TRBD2; V gene: TRBV10-1; CDR3 protein: ASSELGLDTGELF
D gene: TRBD1; V gene: TRBV6-1; CDR3 protein: ASSVGTGGLNSPLH
D gene: .; V gene: TRBV30; CDR3 protein: AWSLSTDTQY
D gene: TRBD1; V gene: TRBV28; CDR3 protein: ASSSEGTGLKAYVEKLF
D gene: TRBD1; V gene: TRBV10-2; CDR3 protein: ASKGQGIPGELF
D gene: TRBD2; V gene: TRBV5-1; CDR3 protein: ASSTRLAGEVTDTQY
D gene: TRBD1; V gene: TRBV6-2/TRBV6-3; CDR3 protein: ASSPGTADNSPLH
D gene: TRBD2; V gene: TRBV4-1; CDR3 protein: ASSQGLAGKGAKNIQY
D gene: TRBD1; V gene: TRBV6-1; CDR3 protein: ASSEPGGNTEAF
D gene: .; V gene: TRBV28; CDR3 protein: ASSLLGLSSSYEQY
D gene: .; V gene: TRBV5-6; CDR3 protein: ASSPETGLLNTEAF
D gene: .; V gene: TRBV7-9; CDR3 protein: ASSLEVGNEKLF
D gene: .; V gene: TRBV10-3; CDR3 protein: AISDSFEKLF
D gene: .; V gene: TRBV6-2/TRBV6-3; CDR3 protein: ASSYSNPGNTEAF
D gene: .; V gene: TRBV12-3/TRBV12-4; CDR3 protein: ASSLNPDYEQY
D gene: .; V gene: TRBV2; CDR3 protein: ASSSRLARDLASAQH
D gene: .; V gene: TRBV5-1; CDR3 protein: ASSLAGGFDSPLH
D gene: TRBD2; V gene: TRBV7-6; CDR3 protein: ASSLASGKEY
D gene: TRBD2; V gene: TRBV9; CDR3 protein: ASSISATSEVNIQY
D gene: TRBD1; V gene: TRBV29-1; CDR3 protein: SATRDRGRNEQF
D gene: .; V gene: TRBV10-3; CDR3 protein: AISGAGANVLT
D gene: .; V gene: TRBV5-1; CDR3 protein: ASSLDVSSGANVLT
D gene: .; V gene: TRBV5-4; CDR3 protein: ASSSSYEQY
D gene: .; V gene: TRBV29-1; CDR3 protein: SVVKEFPYNEQF
D gene: .; V gene: TRBV5-4; CDR3 protein: ASSGDSGFYEQY
D gene: .; V gene: TRBV5-5; CDR3 protein: ASSWDLSGANVLT
D gene: .; V gene: TRBV6-1; CDR3 protein: ASSEVAGTNEKLF
D gene: .; V gene: TRBV6-6; CDR3 protein: ASGWANSPLH
D gene: .; V gene: TRBV28; CDR3 protein: ASSLRGLSYEQY